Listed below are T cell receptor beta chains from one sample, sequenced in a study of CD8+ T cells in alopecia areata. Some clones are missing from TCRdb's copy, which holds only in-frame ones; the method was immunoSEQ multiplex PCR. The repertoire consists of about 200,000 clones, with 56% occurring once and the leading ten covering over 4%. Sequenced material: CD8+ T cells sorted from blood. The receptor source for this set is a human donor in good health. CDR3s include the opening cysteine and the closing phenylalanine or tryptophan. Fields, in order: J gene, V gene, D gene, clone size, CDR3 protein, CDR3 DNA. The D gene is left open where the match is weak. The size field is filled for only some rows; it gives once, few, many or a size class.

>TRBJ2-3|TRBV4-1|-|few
CASSQATGLASTDTQYF
TGCGCCAGCAGCCAAGCTACCGGGTTAGCGAGCACAGATACGCAGTATTTT
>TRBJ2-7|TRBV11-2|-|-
CASSLTSGTSEQYF
TGTGCCAGCAGCTTAACCTCGGGGACGTCCGAGCAGTACTTC
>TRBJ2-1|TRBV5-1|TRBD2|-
CASSEGLLNEQFF
TGCGCCAGCAGCGAGGGACTACTTAATGAGCAGTTCTTC
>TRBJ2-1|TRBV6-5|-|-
CATGVSSYNEQFF
TGTGCCACCGGAGTGAGCTCCTACAATGAGCAGTTCTTC
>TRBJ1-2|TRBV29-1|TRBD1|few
CSVEDVAGDSGYGYTF
TGCAGCGTTGAAGACGTAGCCGGGGACAGCGGCTATGGCTACACCTTC
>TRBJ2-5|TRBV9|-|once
CASSAPGGPETQYF
TGTGCCAGCAGCGCCCCGGGGGGCCCCGAGACCCAGTACTTC
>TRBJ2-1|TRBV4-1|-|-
CASSQGPYNEQFF
TGCGCCAGCAGCCAAGGGCCCTACAATGAGCAGTTCTTC
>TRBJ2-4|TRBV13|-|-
CASSSGGIIAKNIQYF
TGTGCCAGCAGCTCCGGAGGGATTATAGCCAAAAACATTCAGTACTTC
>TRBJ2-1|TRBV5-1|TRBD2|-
CASSLVGSGGNEQFF
TGCGCCAGCAGCTTAGTTGGTAGCGGGGGCAATGAGCAGTTCTTC
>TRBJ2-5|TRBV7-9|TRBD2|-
CASSPHGRGVGETQYF
TGTGCCAGCAGCCCCCACGGGAGGGGAGTCGGGGAGACCCAGTACTTC
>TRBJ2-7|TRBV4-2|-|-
CASSQGQVDEQYF
TGTGCCAGCAGCCAAGGACAGGTCGACGAGCAGTACTTC
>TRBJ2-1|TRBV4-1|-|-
CASSLFGSTGDGEQFF
TGCGCCAGCAGCCTTTTTGGGTCCACTGGGGACGGTGAGCAGTTCTTC
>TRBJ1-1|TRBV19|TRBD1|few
CASRTGVEAFF
TGTGCCAGTAGGACAGGGGTTGAAGCTTTCTTT
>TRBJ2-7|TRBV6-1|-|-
CASSGDSLLEGDEQYF
TGTGCCAGCAGTGGCGACAGCCTCCTTGAAGGCGACGAGCAGTACTTC
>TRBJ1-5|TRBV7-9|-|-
CASSLPGNQPQHF
TGTGCCAGCAGCTTACCAGGGAACCAGCCCCAGCATTTT
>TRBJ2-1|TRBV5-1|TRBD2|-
CASSAWGLASSYNEQFF
TGCGCCAGCAGCGCCTGGGGACTAGCGAGCTCCTACAATGAGCAGTTCTTC
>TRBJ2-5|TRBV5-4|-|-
CASSLVGQGQETQYF
TGTGCCAGCAGCTTGGTAGGGCAGGGCCAAGAGACCCAGTACTTC
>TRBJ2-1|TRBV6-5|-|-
CASSQEARAYNEQFF
TGTGCCAGCAGTCAAGAAGCGAGGGCCTACAATGAGCAGTTCTTC